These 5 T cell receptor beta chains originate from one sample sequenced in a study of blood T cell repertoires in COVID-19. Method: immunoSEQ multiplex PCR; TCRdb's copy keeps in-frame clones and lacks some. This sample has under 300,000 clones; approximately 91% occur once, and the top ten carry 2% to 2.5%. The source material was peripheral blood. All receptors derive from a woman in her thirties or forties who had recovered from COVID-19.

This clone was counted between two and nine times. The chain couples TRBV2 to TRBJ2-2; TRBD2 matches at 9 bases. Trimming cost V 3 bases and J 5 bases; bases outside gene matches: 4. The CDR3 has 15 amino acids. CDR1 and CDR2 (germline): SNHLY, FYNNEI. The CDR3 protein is CASSDSGRPTGELFF. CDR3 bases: TGTGCCAGCAGTGATAGCGGGAGACCAACCGGGGAGCTGTTTTTT.

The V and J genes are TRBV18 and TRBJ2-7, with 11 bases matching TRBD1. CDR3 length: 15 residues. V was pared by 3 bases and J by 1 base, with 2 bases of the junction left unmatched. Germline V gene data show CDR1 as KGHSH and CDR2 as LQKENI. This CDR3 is CASSPDRGRSYEQYF. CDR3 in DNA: TGTGCCAGCTCACCGGACAGGGGGCGATCCTACGAGCAGTACTTC.

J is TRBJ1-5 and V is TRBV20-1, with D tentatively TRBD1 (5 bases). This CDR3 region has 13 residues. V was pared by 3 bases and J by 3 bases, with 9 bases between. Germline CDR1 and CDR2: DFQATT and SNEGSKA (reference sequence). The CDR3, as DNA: TGCAGTGCTAGTAACAGGATCAATCAGCCCCAGCATTTT. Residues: CSASNRINQPQHF.

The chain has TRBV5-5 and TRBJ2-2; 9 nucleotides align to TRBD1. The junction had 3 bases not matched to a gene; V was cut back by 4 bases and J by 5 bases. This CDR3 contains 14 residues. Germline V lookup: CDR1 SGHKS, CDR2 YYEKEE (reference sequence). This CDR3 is CASSPGTGTGELFF. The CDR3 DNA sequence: TGTGCCAGCAGCCCCGGGACAGGGACCGGGGAGCTGTTTTTT.

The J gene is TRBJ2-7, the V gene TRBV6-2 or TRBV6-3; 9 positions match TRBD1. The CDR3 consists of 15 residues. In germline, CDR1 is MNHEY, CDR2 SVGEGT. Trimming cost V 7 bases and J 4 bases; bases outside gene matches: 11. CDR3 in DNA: TGTGCCAGCAACCCAACGGGACAGGGAGTGTACGAGCAGTACTTC. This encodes CASNPTGQGVYEQYF.